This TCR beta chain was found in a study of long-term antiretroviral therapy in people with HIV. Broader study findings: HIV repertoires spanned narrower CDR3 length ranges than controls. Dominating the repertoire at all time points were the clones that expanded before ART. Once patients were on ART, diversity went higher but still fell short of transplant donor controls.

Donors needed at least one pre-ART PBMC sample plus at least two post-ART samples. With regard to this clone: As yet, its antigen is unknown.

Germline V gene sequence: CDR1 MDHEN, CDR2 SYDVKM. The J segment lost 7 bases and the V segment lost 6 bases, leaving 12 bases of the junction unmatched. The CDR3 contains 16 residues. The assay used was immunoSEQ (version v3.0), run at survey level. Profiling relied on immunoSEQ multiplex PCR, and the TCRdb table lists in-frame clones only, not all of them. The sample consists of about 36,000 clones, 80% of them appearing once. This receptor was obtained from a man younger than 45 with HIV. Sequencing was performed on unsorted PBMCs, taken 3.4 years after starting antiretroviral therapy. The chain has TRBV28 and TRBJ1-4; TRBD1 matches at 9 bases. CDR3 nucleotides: TGTGCCAGCAGAGACGAGAGGGACAGGGACGGTGAAAAACTGTTTTTT. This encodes CASRDERDRDGEKLFF.